Below are 27 T cell receptor beta chains sequenced from a single sample in a study of T-cell reconstitution after alpha-beta-depleted transplantation in children. A library of TCRbeta sequences, prepared with unique molecular identifiers, was generated. TCRdb itself ran the PCR reads through MiXCR, one entry per CDR3 protein. This table holds hundreds of thousands of distinct CDR3 sequences, more than 20% found once. The specimen was PBMCs, mostly from graft donor cells, collected 360 days after TCRalphabeta/CD19-depleted stem cell transplant. The receptors come from a female patient under 10 years old who had a stem cell transplant for congenital amegakaryocytic thrombocytopenia, so the T cells may come from the graft donor.

The V gene is TRBV9, the J gene TRBJ2-2, with D perhaps being TRBD1 or TRBD2 (6 bases each). This CDR3 contains 14 residues. V lost 3 bases, J lost 7 bases, and 13 bases lay in between. Germline CDR1 is SGDLS and CDR2 is YYNGEE. The CDR3 here is CASSGPGAGGELFF. CDR3 bases: TGTGCCAGCAGCGGACCGGGGGCGGGCGGGGAGCTGTTTTTT.

This clonotype appeared a few times. This chain connects TRBV4-1 to TRBJ2-1; D unresolved. The CDR3 is 12 residues long. Trimming took 1 base from V and 7 from J, leaving 5 bases between them. The germline V gene encodes CDR1 MGHRA and CDR2 YSYEKL. The CDR3 loop reads CASSQVENEQFF. Here the CDR3 DNA reads TGCGCCAGCAGCCAAGTTGAGAATGAGCAGTTCTTC.

There are a few counts of this clonotype. J is TRBJ2-7 and V is TRBV4-2; TRBD2 aligns across 11 bases. The CDR3 loop spans 15 amino acids. Germline trimming cut 1 base from V and 3 bases from J; bases unmatched to any gene: 2. Germline V gene sequence: CDR1 LGHNA, CDR2 YNFKEQ. The CDR3 DNA reads as TGTGCCAGCAGCCAAGGACTAGCGGGATACTACGAGCAGTACTTC. Its protein is CASSQGLAGYYEQYF.

V gene TRBV2 combines with J gene TRBJ2-1; tentative D call: TRBD1 (6 bases). Germline V gene lookup returns CDR1 SNHLY and CDR2 FYNNEI. Trimming removed 6 bases at V and 5 bases at J, with 17 bases between. This CDR3 region has 15 residues. CDR3 loop: CASRQNRVPHNEQFF. The CDR3 bases are TGTGCCAGCAGGCAAAACAGGGTACCCCACAATGAGCAGTTCTTC.

The sample holds many counts of this clonotype. The J gene is TRBJ2-1, the V gene TRBV7-6; D tentatively reads TRBD1 or TRBD2 (5 bases each). V gave up 1 base and J gave up 6 bases, with 7 bases separating them. This CDR3 comprises 13 residues. Germline V gene data show CDR1 as SGHVS and CDR2 as FNYEAQ. The CDR3 here is CASSLGDGNEQFF. The DNA for the CDR3 is TGTGCCAGCAGCTTAGGGGACGGCAATGAGCAGTTCTTC.

This rearrangement joins TRBV12-3 or TRBV12-4 to TRBJ2-3; the D is unclear. Trimming removed 4 bases from V and 0 bases from J, with 11 bases in between. This CDR3 region has 15 residues. The CDR3 loop reads CASSYPMASTDTQYF. The CDR3 nucleotides read TGTGCCAGCAGTTACCCCATGGCAAGCACAGATACGCAGTATTTT.

This clonotype has ten or more counts. V and J are TRBV29-1 and TRBJ2-1; 8 bases agree with TRBD2. The length of the CDR3 is 13 residues. CDR1 and CDR2 from the germline V gene are SQVTM and ANQGSEA. The CDR3 nucleotides read TGCGTTCCAGGCCCTAGCGGGTGCAATGAGCAGTTCTTC. Translating it yields CVPGPSGCNEQFF.

The J gene is TRBJ2-5, the V gene TRBV12-3 or TRBV12-4; a weak D match, TRBD2 (5 bases). CDR3 length: 15 amino acids. V lost 3 bases to trimming and J lost 1 base, with 12 bases between them. In nucleotides, the CDR3 is TGTGCCAGCAGTTTCGAGGGTACCGCCCAAGAGACCCAGTACTTC. Protein sequence: CASSFEGTAQETQYF.

The chain is built from TRBV27 and TRBJ2-1; D remains ambiguous. The CDR3 sequence is 16 residues long. V was trimmed by 1 base and J by 6 bases, leaving 16 bases between them. The germline gives CDR1 MNHEY, CDR2 SMNVEV (reference sequence). The CDR3 loop reads CASSLYQRVSGNEQFF. In DNA form, the CDR3 reads TGTGCCAGCAGTTTATACCAAAGAGTTTCGGGCAATGAGCAGTTCTTC.

The chain is built from TRBV2 and TRBJ1-4; D may be TRBD1 (5 bases). CDR1 SNHLY and CDR2 FYNNEI come from the germline V gene. V dropped 3 bases and J dropped 3 bases, with 14 bases sitting between them. The CDR3 totals 16 residues. The CDR3 coding sequence is TGTGCCAGCAGTGACTGGGGGAAGAGGGCTAATGAAAAACTGTTTTTT. Protein product: CASSDWGKRANEKLFF.

This clonotype came up many times. Here the CDR3 reads CASRDSYSGNTIYF. CDR3 nucleotide sequence: TGTGCCAGCAGGGACAGCTACTCTGGAAACACCATATATTTT. The rearrangement links TRBV6-1 to TRBJ1-3; possible D gene TRBD1, 6 bases. The ends were cut back, 6 bases at V and 0 bases at J, with 9 bases in the middle. Germline CDR1 is MNHNS and CDR2 is SASEGT. The CDR3 loop spans 14 amino acids.

This clonotype was detected only a few times. The chain combines TRBV29-1 with TRBJ1-1; D may be TRBD1 (6 bases). The CDR3 is made up of 13 amino acids. The V and J ends lost 5 bases and 3 bases respectively, with 13 bases between them. CDR1 is SQVTM and CDR2 is ANQGSEA in the germline V gene. The CDR3 coding sequence is TGCAGCGTTTTCTTGGGGGGGCACACTGAAGCTTTCTTT. It specifies CSVFLGGHTEAFF.

This clonotype was observed many times. This chain connects TRBV4-1 to TRBJ2-7; TRBD1 might be the D (5 bases). The CDR3 consists of 16 residues. Germline V lookup: CDR1 MGHRA, CDR2 YSYEKL. V was pared by 1 base and J by 0 bases, with 13 bases between. The CDR3 sequence is CASSQGVNRYSYEQYF. In DNA, the CDR3 is TGCGCCAGCAGCCAAGGGGTTAACAGGTACTCCTACGAGCAGTACTTC.

The V and J genes are TRBV3-1 and TRBJ1-2; D perhaps matches TRBD1 (5 bases). The V end lost 1 base, the J end lost 2 bases, and 11 bases lay between the germline ends. CDR3 size: 15 residues. CDR1 is LGHDT, CDR2 YNNKEL, per germline (reference sequence). The CDR3 region is CASSQGRTPNYGYTF. The CDR3 nucleotides read TGTGCCAGCAGCCAAGGGAGGACACCCAACTATGGCTACACCTTC.

This clonotype was seen more than once but under ten times. The genes are TRBV11-2 and TRBJ1-4; perhaps TRBD1 as D (5 bases). From germline, CDR1 is SGHAT and CDR2 FQNNGV. The CDR3 loop spans 16 amino acids. V lost 3 bases and J 0 bases, leaving 11 bases between the germline ends. CDR3 DNA: TGTGCCAGCAGCTTTCACCGGGACCCAACTAATGAAAAACTGTTTTTT. It is translated as CASSFHRDPTNEKLFF.

The gene calls are TRBV12-3 or TRBV12-4 and TRBJ1-5; maybe TRBD1 (5 bases). Trimming pared 5 bases from V and 6 bases from J, leaving 17 bases between. The CDR3 sequence is 15 residues long. The DNA for the CDR3 is TGTGCCAGCAGTCACTGGGGGGGTGGGGGTCAGCCCCAGCATTTT. Its translation: CASSHWGGGGQPQHF.

This clonotype was seen just once. This rearrangement joins TRBV6-5 to TRBJ2-1; 7 nucleotides line up with TRBD2. Germline CDR1 is MNHEY and CDR2 is SVGAGI. V dropped 2 bases and J dropped 8; count of bases not matched to a gene: 6. The CDR3 sequence is 14 residues long. The CDR3 DNA reads as TGTGCCAGCAGTTACGTCCCAGCGGGGTATGAGCAGTTCTTC. This translates into CASSYVPAGYEQFF.

This clonotype has just a few counts. This chain uses TRBV3-1 with TRBJ2-7; D is possibly TRBD2 (6 bases). The germline CDR1 and CDR2 sequences are LGHDT and YNNKEL (reference sequence). V was cut by 4 bases and J by 6 bases, with 13 bases left in between. The CDR3 runs to 13 residues. CDR3 in DNA: TGTGCCAGCAGCCCCTACGGACTATTCGAGCAGTACTTC. It is translated as CASSPYGLFEQYF.

This clonotype was detected a few times. The chain joins TRBV28 to TRBJ2-2; D gene unclear. Germline V gives CDR1 MDHEN, CDR2 SYDVKM. Trimming stripped 6 bases from V and 6 bases from J, with 17 bases between. CDR3 size: 15 residues. CDR3 nucleotide sequence: TGTGCCAGCAGAGGCGAACCAATCGGCGCCGGGGAGCTGTTTTTT. Its protein is CASRGEPIGAGELFF.

The chain couples TRBV11-2 to TRBJ2-7; TRBD2 might be the D (5 bases). Trimming took 8 bases from V and 4 from J, leaving 18 bases between them. Germline values: CDR1 SGHAT, CDR2 FQNNGV. The CDR3 totals 14 residues. CDR3 protein: CASVGPGRAYEQYF. The DNA for the CDR3 is TGTGCCAGCGTTGGCCCTGGGAGAGCTTACGAGCAGTACTTC.

The V call is TRBV6-2 or TRBV6-3, the J call TRBJ2-1; 8 bases map to TRBD2. The germline V gene encodes CDR1 MNHEY and CDR2 SVGEGT. The V and J ends lost 8 bases and 0 bases, in that order; junction bases with no gene match: 3. The CDR3 spans 14 residues. This CDR3 is CASGSGSSYNEQFF. In nucleotides, the CDR3 is TGTGCCAGCGGGAGCGGGAGCTCCTACAATGAGCAGTTCTTC.

This clonotype was picked up a small number of times. V gene TRBV18 combines with J gene TRBJ1-1; D gene ambiguous. The CDR3 spans 15 residues. V was cut by 2 bases and J by 0 bases, with 10 bases left in between. Germline CDR1 reads KGHSH; CDR2 reads LQKENI. DNA for the CDR3: TGTGCCAGCTCACCAACCGATTGGATGAACACTGAAGCTTTCTTT. Translated, it gives CASSPTDWMNTEAFF.

This clonotype was detected a few times. CDR3 DNA sequence: TGTGCCAGCAGGACGACTAGCGGGGCTAACTACGAGCAGTACTTC. This gives the protein CASRTTSGANYEQYF. V usage is TRBV27 and J usage is TRBJ2-7; 11 bases line up with TRBD2. The trim removed 6 bases at V and 3 bases at J, leaving 7 bases unmatched. The CDR3 covers 15 residues. Germline V CDR1 and CDR2: MNHEY, SMNVEV (reference sequence).

The V and J genes are TRBV5-6 and TRBJ2-1, with D perhaps TRBD1 or TRBD2 (5 bases each). V shed 3 bases and J shed 6 bases, with 16 bases lying between them. CDR1 is SGHDT, CDR2 YYEEEE, per germline. The CDR3 consists of 15 residues. The CDR3 here is CASSSLRGRRNEQFF. The CDR3 DNA reads TGTGCCAGCAGCTCCCTGAGGGGTCGGCGCAATGAGCAGTTCTTC. Looking up the rest from reference TRBV5-6 and TRBJ2-1 gives the full variable domain: DAGVTQSPTHLIKTRGQQVTLRCSPKSGHDTVSWYQQALGQGPQFIFQYYEEEERQRGNFPDRFSGHQFPNYSSELNVNALLLGDSALYLCASSSLRGRRNEQFFGPGTRLTVL.

The gene calls are TRBV10-3 and TRBJ2-1; D remains ambiguous. The CDR3 length is 14 residues. With 3 bases removed from V and 4 bases from J, the gap between germline ends came to 10 bases. Germline assignment: CDR1 ENHRY and CDR2 SYGVKD. The CDR3 loop reads CAISDPIKYNEQFF. Written as DNA, the CDR3 is TGTGCCATCAGTGACCCTATCAAATACAATGAGCAGTTCTTC.

This chain links TRBV20-1 with TRBJ2-2; D possibly corresponds to TRBD1 (6 bases). The CDR3 has 13 residues. Trimming left V 4 bases short and J 1 base short, with 7 bases between. CDR1 DFQATT and CDR2 SNEGSKA come from the germline V gene (reference sequence). Here the CDR3 DNA reads TGCAGTGCTAAGGGGGAGAACACCGGGGAGCTGTTTTTT. As protein: CSAKGENTGELFF.

J is TRBJ2-5 and V is TRBV7-8, with 8 positions matching TRBD1. The CDR3 totals 14 residues. Germline CDR1 and CDR2: SGHVS and FQNEAQ. V trimming: 5 bases; J trimming: 2 bases; junction bases outside the gene matches: 4. The CDR3 bases are TGTGCCAGCAGCCACTGGACAGGGCAAGAGACCCAGTACTTC. Translation: CASSHWTGQETQYF.